This T cell receptor beta chain was observed in a study of shared clonotypes between healthy human individuals. Study results and caveats: Despite large depth, rarefaction showed incomplete sorted-subset sequencing. In a handful of donors, around 5.5% of naive CD4 clonotypes appeared in common.

CD8 cells classed as naive were CD45RO-negative and positively selected for CCR7, excluding terminally differentiated effector memory CD45RA+ cells. Study donors comprised healthy, HIV-negative adults devoid of recent acute infection or vaccination. The table lists this clone with a count of one. Its antigen is unknown. Assay used: immunoSEQ multiplex PCR; TCRdb lists only in-frame clones, some missing. The sample records over 2 million clones, roughly 94% being singletons. The sequence came from a man aged 18-30 years in good health. Sample: naive CD8+ T cells sorted from blood.

The CDR3 region has the DNA TGTGCCAGCAGCTCGAAGGAGGGGACAGGGTATTACGAGCAGTACTTC. Its translation: CASSSKEGTGYYEQYF. The chain employs TRBV7-9 and TRBJ2-7; 9 nucleotides align to TRBD1. J gave up 4 bases and V 4 bases, and 11 bases lay outside the gene matches. The CDR3 is made up of 16 amino acids. Germline V gives CDR1 SEHNR, CDR2 FQNEAQ (reference sequence).